Listed here are 9 T cell receptor beta chains from one sample, sequenced in a study of OX40 agonist ivuxolimab in advanced cancers. Assay: immunoSEQ multiplex PCR; the TCRdb copy retains only in-frame clones and omits some. The repertoire holds roughly 24,000 clones, around 85% seen once, with about a third in the top ten. The source was CD4+ or CD8+ T cells sorted from blood, collected in a trial of the OX40 agonist ivuxolimab. The receptors were gathered from an adult with an advanced solid tumor such as melanoma, head and neck, liver or kidney cancer.

This clone appeared a single time. The V gene is TRBV10-3, the J gene TRBJ2-5; D may be TRBD1 (6 bases). Germline CDR1 ENHRY, CDR2 SYGVKD. The CDR3 is made up of 14 amino acids. Between the trimmed V and J ends, which lost 3 bases and 1 base, there was a span of 9 bases. The CDR3 DNA follows: TGTGCCATCAGTGATCCGACAGGCCAAGAGACCCAGTACTTC. It is translated as CAISDPTGQETQYF.

This chain uses TRBV6-1 with TRBJ2-7, with a tentative D call TRBD2 (5 bases). Trimming stripped 0 bases from V and 6 bases from J, with 15 bases between. The CDR3 consists of 15 residues. CDR1 and CDR2 from the germline V gene are MNHNS and SASEGT. The CDR3 spells CASSEALSRGGEQYF. In DNA form, the CDR3 reads TGTGCCAGCAGTGAAGCTTTATCCCGGGGTGGCGAGCAGTACTTC.

This chain uses TRBV19 with TRBJ2-7; D possibly corresponds to TRBD1 (5 bases). V was pared by 3 bases and J by 5 bases, with 14 bases between. From germline, CDR1 is LNHDA and CDR2 SQIVND (reference sequence). The CDR3 loop spans 14 amino acids. The CDR3 DNA is TGTGCCAGTAGTATTTCGACAGCTGCCCACGAGCAGTACTTC. It is translated as CASSISTAAHEQYF.

The chain employs TRBV25-1 and TRBJ2-7; possibly TRBD1 for D (5 bases). Trimming cost V 7 bases and J 4 bases, with 11 bases left between them. This CDR3 has 12 amino acids. Germline CDR1 reads MGHDK; CDR2 reads SYGVNS. The CDR3 nucleotides read TGTGCCAGCACCTCTCAGGGTTACGAGCAGTACTTC. It specifies CASTSQGYEQYF.

This clone was detected a few times. The chain couples TRBV5-4 to TRBJ1-1, with D perhaps matching TRBD1 (5 bases). The CDR3 totals 14 residues. Germline values: CDR1 SGHNT, CDR2 YYREEE (reference sequence). Trimming cost V 4 bases and J 5 bases, with 15 bases left between them. CDR3 sequence (DNA): TGTGCCAGCAGCATTGACAGCGGTTGGACTGAAGCTTTCTTT. It specifies CASSIDSGWTEAFF.

The CDR3 sequence: CASSIEGREKETQYF. The CDR3 nucleotides read TGTGCCAGCAGCATAGAAGGACGGGAGAAAGAGACCCAGTACTTC. This sequence joins TRBV9 and TRBJ2-5; TRBD2 might be the D (6 bases). This CDR3 is 15 amino acids long. CDR1 SGDLS and CDR2 YYNGEE come from the germline V gene. The V and J ends lost 4 bases and 3 bases respectively, with 16 bases between them.

The rearrangement joins TRBV6-5 to TRBJ1-5; D is unresolved. The V and J ends lost 5 bases and 7 bases respectively, with 15 bases between them. The V gene's germline CDR1 is MNHEY and CDR2 SVGAGI. The CDR3 extends over 14 amino acids. The CDR3 region is CASSNFDGFQPQHF. The CDR3 DNA is TGTGCCAGCAGTAACTTTGACGGGTTCCAGCCCCAGCATTTT.

The V gene is TRBV27, the J gene TRBJ1-2; 8 positions agree with TRBD1. CDR1 is MNHEY and CDR2 is SMNVEV in the germline V gene (reference sequence). V was pared by 4 bases and J by 2 bases, with 6 bases of the junction left unmatched. CDR3 size: 15 residues. In DNA form, the CDR3 reads TGTGCCAGCAGTTCCCGGGACAGGCTCAACTATGGCTACACCTTC. Protein: CASSSRDRLNYGYTF.

The chain is built from TRBV5-5 and TRBJ2-7; no definite D call. Germline CDR1 is SGHKS and CDR2 is YYEKEE (reference sequence). Trimming shortened V by 3 bases and J by 3 bases, and 4 bases separated the two germline ends. There are 11 residues in the CDR3. The CDR3 loop reads CASSSGYEQYF. DNA for the CDR3: TGTGCCAGCAGCTCTGGCTACGAGCAGTACTTC.